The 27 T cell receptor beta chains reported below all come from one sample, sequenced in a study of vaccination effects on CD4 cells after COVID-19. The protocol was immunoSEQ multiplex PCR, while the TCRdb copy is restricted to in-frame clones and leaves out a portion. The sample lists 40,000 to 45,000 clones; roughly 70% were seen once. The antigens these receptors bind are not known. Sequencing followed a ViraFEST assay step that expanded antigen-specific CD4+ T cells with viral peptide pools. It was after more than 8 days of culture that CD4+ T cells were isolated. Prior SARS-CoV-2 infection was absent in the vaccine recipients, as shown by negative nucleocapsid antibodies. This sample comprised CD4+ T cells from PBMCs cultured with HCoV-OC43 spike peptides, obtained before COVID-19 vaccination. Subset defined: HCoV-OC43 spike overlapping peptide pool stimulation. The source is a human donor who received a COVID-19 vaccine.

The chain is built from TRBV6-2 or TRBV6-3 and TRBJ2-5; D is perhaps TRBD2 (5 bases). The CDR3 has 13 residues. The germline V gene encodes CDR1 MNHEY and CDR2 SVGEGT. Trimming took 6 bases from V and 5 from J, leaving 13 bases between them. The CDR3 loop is CASSGGLGETQYF. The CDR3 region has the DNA TGTGCCAGCAGCGGCGGGCTAGGGGAGACCCAGTACTTC.

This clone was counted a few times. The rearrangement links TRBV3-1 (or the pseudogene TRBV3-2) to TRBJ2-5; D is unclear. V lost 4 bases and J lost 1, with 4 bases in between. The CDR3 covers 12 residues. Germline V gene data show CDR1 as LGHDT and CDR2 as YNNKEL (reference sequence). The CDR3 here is CASSLLQETQYF. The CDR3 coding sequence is TGTGCCAGCAGCCTCCTCCAAGAGACCCAGTACTTC.

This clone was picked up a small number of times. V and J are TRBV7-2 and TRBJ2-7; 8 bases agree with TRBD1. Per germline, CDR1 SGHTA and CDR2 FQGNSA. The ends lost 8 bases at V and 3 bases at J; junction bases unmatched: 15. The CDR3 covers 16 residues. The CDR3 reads CASVLGPVTGVYEQYF. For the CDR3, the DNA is TGTGCCAGCGTCCTTGGCCCCGTGACAGGGGTCTACGAGCAGTACTTC.

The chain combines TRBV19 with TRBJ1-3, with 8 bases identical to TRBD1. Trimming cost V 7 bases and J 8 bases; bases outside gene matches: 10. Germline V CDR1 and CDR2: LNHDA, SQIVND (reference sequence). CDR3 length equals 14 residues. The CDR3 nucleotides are TGTGCCAGTAATCCCAGGGGGCAGAAGGACACCATATATTTT. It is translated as CASNPRGQKDTIYF.

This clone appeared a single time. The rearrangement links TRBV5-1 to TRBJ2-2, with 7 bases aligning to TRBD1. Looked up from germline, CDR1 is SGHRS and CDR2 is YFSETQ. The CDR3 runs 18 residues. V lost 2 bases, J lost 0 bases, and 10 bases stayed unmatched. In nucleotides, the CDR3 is TGCGCCAGCAGCTTCCCCGCCTCCGGGACAGCGAACACCGGGGAGCTGTTTTTT. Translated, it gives CASSFPASGTANTGELFF.

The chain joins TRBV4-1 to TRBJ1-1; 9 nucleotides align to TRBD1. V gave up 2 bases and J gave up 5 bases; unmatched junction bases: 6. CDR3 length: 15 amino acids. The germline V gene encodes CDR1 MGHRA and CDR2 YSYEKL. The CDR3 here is CASSQPGTGRTEAFF. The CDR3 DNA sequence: TGCGCCAGCAGCCAACCGGGGACAGGGAGGACTGAAGCTTTCTTT.

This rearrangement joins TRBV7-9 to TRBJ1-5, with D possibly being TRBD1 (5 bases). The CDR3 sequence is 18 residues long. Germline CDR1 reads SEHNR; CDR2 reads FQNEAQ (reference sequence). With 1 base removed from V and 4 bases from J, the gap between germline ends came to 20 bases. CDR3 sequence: CASSLVPTLGGENQPQHF. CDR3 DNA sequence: TGTGCCAGCAGCTTAGTCCCGACATTGGGAGGGGAAAATCAGCCCCAGCATTTT.

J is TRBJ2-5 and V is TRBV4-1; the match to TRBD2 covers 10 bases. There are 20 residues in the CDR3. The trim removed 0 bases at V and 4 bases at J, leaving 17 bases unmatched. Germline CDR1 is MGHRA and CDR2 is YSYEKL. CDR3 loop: CASSQDHGASGRTGGETQYF. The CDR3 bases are TGCGCCAGCAGCCAAGATCACGGGGCTAGCGGGAGAACGGGGGGAGAGACCCAGTACTTC.

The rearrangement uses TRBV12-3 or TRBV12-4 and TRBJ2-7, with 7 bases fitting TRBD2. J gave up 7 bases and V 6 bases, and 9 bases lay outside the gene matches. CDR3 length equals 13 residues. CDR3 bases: TGTGCCAGCAGACCCAGCGGGGTATATGAGCAGTACTTC. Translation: CASRPSGVYEQYF.

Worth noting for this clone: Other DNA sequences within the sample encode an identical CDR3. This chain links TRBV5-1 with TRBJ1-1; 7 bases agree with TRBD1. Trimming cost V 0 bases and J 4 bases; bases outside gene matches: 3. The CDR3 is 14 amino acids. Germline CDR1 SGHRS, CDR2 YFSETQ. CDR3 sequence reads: CASSLAAGGTEAFF. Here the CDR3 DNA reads TGCGCCAGCAGCTTGGCGGCAGGGGGCACTGAAGCTTTCTTT.

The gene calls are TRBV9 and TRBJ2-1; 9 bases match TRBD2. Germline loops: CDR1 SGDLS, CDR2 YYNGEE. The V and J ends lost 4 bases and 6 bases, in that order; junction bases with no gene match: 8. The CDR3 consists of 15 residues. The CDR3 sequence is CASSPRTSEGNEQFF. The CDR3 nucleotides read TGTGCCAGCAGCCCAAGGACTAGCGAAGGCAATGAGCAGTTCTTC.

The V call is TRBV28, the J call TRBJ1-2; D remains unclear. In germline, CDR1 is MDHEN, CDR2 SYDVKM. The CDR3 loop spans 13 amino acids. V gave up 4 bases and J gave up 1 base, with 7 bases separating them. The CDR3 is CASSYGDNYGYTF. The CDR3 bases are TGTGCCAGCAGTTACGGGGATAACTATGGCTACACCTTC.

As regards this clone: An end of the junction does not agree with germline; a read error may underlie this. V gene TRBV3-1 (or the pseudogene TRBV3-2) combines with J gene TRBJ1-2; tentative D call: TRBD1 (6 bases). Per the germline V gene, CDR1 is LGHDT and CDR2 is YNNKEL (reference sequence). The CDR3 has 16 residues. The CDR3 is CVSSPRGAGDNYGYTF. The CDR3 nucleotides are TGTGTCAGCAGCCCCCGAGGGGCAGGGGATAACTATGGCTACACCTTC.

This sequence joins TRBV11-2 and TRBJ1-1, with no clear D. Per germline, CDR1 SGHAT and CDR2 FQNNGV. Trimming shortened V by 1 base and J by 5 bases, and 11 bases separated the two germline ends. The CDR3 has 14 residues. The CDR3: CASSLGTDGTEAFF. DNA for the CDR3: TGTGCCAGCAGCTTAGGAACAGATGGGACTGAAGCTTTCTTT.

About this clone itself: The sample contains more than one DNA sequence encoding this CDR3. CDR3 nucleotide sequence: TGTGCCAGCAGTTTGCAGGGGGCCAAAAACATTCAGTACTTC. Protein: CASSLQGAKNIQYF. The chain couples TRBV27 to TRBJ2-4; maybe TRBD1 (6 bases). V was clipped by 3 bases and J by 1 base, with 7 bases between them. The germline CDR1 and CDR2 sequences are MNHEY and SMNVEV (reference sequence). The CDR3 is made up of 14 amino acids.

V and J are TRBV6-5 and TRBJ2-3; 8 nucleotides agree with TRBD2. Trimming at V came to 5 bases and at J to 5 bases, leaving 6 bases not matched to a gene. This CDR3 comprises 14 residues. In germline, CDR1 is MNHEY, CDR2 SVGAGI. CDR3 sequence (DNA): TGTGCCAGCAGTACGGCGGGGGGCAAAGATACGCAGTATTTT. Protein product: CASSTAGGKDTQYF.

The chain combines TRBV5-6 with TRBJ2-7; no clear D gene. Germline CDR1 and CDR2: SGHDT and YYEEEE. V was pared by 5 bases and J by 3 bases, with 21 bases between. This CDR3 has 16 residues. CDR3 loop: CASSSRTVGWNYEQYF. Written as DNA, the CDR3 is TGTGCCAGCAGTTCCCGGACGGTGGGGTGGAACTACGAGCAGTACTTC.

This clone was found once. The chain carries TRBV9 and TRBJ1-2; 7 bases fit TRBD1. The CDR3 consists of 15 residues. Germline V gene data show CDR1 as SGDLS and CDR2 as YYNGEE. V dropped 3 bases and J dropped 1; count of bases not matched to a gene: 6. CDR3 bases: TGTGCCAGCAGCGGGTGGGGACAGCGTAACTATGGCTACACCTTC. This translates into CASSGWGQRNYGYTF.

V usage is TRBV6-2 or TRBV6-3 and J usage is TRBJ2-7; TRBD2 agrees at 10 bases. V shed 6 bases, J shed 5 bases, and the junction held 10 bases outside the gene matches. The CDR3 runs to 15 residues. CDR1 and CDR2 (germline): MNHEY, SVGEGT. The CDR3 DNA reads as TGTGCCAGCAGCCCACTGTCTAGCGGGAGAAACGAGCAGTACTTC. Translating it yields CASSPLSSGRNEQYF.

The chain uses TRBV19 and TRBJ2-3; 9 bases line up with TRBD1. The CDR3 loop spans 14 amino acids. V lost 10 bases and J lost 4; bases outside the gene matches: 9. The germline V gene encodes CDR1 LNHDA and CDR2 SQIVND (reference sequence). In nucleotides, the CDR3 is TGTGCCACCGGCCCGGACAGGGGAGCAGATACGCAGTATTTT. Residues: CATGPDRGADTQYF. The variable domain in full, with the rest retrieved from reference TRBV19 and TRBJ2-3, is DGGITQSPKYLFRKEGQNVTLSCEQNLNHDAMYWYRQDPGQGLRLIYYSQIVNDFQKGDIAEGYSVSREKKESFPLTVTSAQKNPTAFYLCATGPDRGADTQYFGPGTRLTVL.

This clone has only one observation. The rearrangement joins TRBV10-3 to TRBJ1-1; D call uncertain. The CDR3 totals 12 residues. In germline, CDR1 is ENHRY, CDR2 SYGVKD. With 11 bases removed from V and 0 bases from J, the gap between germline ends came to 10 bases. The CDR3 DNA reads TGTGCCGCCCGGGCAGTGAACACTGAAGCTTTCTTT. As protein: CAARAVNTEAFF.

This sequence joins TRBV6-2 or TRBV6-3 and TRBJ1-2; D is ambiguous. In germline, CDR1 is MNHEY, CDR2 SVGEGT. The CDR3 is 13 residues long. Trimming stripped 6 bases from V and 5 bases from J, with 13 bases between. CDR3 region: CASSSGSVYGYTF. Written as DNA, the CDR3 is TGTGCCAGCAGCTCCGGGAGCGTATATGGCTACACCTTC.

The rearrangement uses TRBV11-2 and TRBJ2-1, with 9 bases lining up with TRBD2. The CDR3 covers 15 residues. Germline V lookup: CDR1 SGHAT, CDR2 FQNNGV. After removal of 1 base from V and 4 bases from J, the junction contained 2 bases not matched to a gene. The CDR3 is CASSLASGGYNEQFF. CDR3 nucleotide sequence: TGTGCCAGCAGCTTAGCCAGCGGGGGGTACAATGAGCAGTTCTTC.

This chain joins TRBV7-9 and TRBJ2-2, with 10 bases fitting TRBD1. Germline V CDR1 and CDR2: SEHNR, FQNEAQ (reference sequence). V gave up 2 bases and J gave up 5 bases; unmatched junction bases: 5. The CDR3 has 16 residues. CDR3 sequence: CASSLSGTGVTGELFF. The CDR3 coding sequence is TGTGCCAGCAGCTTAAGCGGGACAGGGGTAACCGGGGAGCTGTTTTTT.

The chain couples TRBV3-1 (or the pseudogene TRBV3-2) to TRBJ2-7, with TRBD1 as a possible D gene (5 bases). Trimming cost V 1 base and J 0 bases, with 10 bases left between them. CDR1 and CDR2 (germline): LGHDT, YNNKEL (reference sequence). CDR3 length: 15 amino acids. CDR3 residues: CASSQGPDSSYEQYF. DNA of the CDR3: TGTGCCAGCAGCCAAGGGCCCGACAGCTCCTACGAGCAGTACTTC.

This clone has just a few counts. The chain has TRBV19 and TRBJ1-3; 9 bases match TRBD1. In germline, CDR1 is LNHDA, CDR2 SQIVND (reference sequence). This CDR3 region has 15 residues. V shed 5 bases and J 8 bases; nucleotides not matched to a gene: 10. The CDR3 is CASSLRQGGTDTIYF. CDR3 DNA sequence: TGTGCCAGTAGTCTCCGACAGGGGGGTACGGACACCATATATTTT. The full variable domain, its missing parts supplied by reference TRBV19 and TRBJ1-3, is DGGITQSPKYLFRKEGQNVTLSCEQNLNHDAMYWYRQDPGQGLRLIYYSQIVNDFQKGDIAEGYSVSREKKESFPLTVTSAQKNPTAFYLCASSLRQGGTDTIYFGEGSWLTVV.

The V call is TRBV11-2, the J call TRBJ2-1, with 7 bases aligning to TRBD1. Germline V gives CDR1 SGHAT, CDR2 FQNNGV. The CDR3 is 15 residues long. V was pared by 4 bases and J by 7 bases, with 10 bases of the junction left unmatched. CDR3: CASSSIQGSINEQFF. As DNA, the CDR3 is TGTGCCAGCAGCTCAATACAGGGGTCGATAAATGAGCAGTTCTTC.